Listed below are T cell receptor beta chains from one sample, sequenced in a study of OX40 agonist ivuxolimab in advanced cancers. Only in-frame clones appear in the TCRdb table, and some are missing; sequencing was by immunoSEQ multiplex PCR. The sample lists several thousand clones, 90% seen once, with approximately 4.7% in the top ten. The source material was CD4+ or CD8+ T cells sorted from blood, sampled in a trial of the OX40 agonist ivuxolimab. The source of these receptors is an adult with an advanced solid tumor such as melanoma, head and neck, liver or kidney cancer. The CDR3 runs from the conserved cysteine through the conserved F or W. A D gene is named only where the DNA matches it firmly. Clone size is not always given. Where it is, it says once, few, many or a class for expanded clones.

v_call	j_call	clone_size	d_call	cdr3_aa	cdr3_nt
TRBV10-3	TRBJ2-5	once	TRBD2	CAIRDGLAGGQETQYF	TGTGCCATCAGGGACGGACTAGCGGGGGGACAAGAGACCCAGTACTTC
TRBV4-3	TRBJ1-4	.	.	CASSREGSATNEKLFF	TGCGCCAGCAGCCGGGAAGGGTCCGCAACTAATGAAAAACTGTTTTTT
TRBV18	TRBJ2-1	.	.	CASSPRGSYNEQFF	TGTGCCAGCTCACCCCGGGGATCCTACAATGAGCAGTTCTTC
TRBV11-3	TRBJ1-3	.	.	CASSAQGYGNTIYF	TGTGCCAGCAGCGCTCAGGGTTACGGAAACACCATATATTTT
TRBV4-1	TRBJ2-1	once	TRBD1	CASSQPDRGYNEQFF	TGCGCCAGCAGCCAACCAGACAGGGGGTACAATGAGCAGTTCTTC
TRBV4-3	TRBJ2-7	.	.	CASSQDYPVYEQYF	TGCGCCAGCAGCCAAGACTACCCTGTCTACGAGCAGTACTTC
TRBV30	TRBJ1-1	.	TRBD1	CAWRRFSPTGGLNTEAFF	TGTGCCTGGAGGCGTTTCTCCCCGACAGGGGGCCTGAACACTGAAGCTTTCTTT
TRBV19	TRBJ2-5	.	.	CASSMSRGTQYF	TGTGCCAGTAGTATGTCAAGGGGGACCCAGTACTTC
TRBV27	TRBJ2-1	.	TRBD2	CASSSRTSGRSGNEQFF	TGTGCCAGCAGTTCGCGGACTAGCGGGAGGAGCGGCAATGAGCAGTTCTTC
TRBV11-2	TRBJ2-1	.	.	CASSRHNEQFF	TGTGCCAGCAGTCGCCACAATGAGCAGTTCTTC
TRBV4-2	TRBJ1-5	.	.	CASSPVWGASNQPQHF	TGTGCCAGCAGCCCAGTTTGGGGGGCCAGCAATCAGCCCCAGCATTTT
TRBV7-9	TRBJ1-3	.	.	CASRWTVGNTIYF	TGTGCCAGCAGGTGGACAGTTGGAAACACCATATATTTT